Below are 3 T cell receptor beta chains sequenced from a single sample in a study of T-cell memory formation after mild COVID-19. MiXCR, applied by TCRdb to the 5' RACE reads, yields one record per CDR3 protein. This sample carries about 350,000 distinct CDR3 sequences, approximately 15% of them seen once, and the ten largest clones take about 22%. Sample: PBMCs or a T cell subset sorted from them (not recorded which). The origin of the receptors is a man between 18 and 35 years old who had mild COVID-19 (a few samples of this study predate the infection). Cell type and time point are not known.

The V call is TRBV29-1, the J call TRBJ2-3; D call uncertain. The V gene lost 5 bases and the J gene lost 4 bases, with 13 bases spanning the gap. CDR3 size: 13 residues. Germline CDR1 SQVTM, CDR2 ANQGSEA. CDR3 coding DNA: TGCAGCGTTCTAAATCGTAGTGCAGATACGCAGTATTTT. It yields the protein CSVLNRSADTQYF.

This clonotype was counted ten times or more. The V call is TRBV5-1, the J call TRBJ2-5, with D perhaps assigned TRBD1 or TRBD2 (5 bases each). V lost 1 base and J 4 bases, leaving 11 bases between the germline ends. The germline CDR1 and CDR2 sequences are SGHRS and YFSETQ. The CDR3 is 14 residues long. The DNA of the CDR3 is TGCGCCAGCAGCTTGTTCGAGGGGAGAGAGACCCAGTACTTC. Its translation is CASSLFEGRETQYF.

The rearrangement uses TRBV11-2 and TRBJ2-5, with a tentative D call TRBD2 (5 bases). The germline V gene encodes CDR1 SGHAT and CDR2 FQNNGV. The CDR3 is 13 amino acids. Trimming cost V 5 bases and J 2 bases, with 9 bases left between them. The CDR3 DNA follows: TGTGCCAGCAGCGCCGGGATTCAAGAGACCCAGTACTTC. Protein product: CASSAGIQETQYF.